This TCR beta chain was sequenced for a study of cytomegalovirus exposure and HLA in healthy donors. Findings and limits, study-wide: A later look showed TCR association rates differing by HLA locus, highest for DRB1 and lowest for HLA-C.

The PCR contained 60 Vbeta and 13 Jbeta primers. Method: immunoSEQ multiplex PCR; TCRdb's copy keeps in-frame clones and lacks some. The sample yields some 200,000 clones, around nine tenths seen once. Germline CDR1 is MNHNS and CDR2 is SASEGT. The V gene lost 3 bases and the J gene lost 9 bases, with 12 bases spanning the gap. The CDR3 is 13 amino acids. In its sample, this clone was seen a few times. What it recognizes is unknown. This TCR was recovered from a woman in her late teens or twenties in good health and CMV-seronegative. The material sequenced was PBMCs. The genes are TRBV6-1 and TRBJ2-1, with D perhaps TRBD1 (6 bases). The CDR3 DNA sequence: TGTGCCAGCAGTGAGGCGAGGACAGCTGAGCAGTTCTTC. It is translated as CASSEARTAEQFF.